This T cell receptor beta chain is drawn from a study of siplizumab effects on memory and regulatory T cells. This clone came up a few times. The antigen is undetermined. V was cut by 3 bases and J by 7 bases, with 10 bases left in between. The CDR3 has 12 residues. The germline CDR1 and CDR2 sequences are SGHNT and YENEEA. Study-wide points: The mean Treg-derived percentage of mappable alloreactive CD4+ clones was about 71% with siplizumab compared with 25% to 30% in controls. Memory cells seemed less diverse than naive T cells, which seemed major alloresponse contributors. Roughly 75-95% of proliferating clones (CD4+ or CD8+) could not be assigned a naive or memory phenotype.

Researchers maintained the mixed lymphocyte reaction cells in coculture at 37°C for 5 to 7 days. Investigators stained responder PBMCs with CFSE and stimulator PBMCs with Violet Dye, then mixed them 1:1. Using immunoSEQ multiplex PCR, the repertoire was profiled, and TCRdb retains in-frame clones only, with some absent. The sample shows 12,000 or so clones, around 45% of them seen only once. The sequenced sample consisted of CFSE-low (dividing) CD8+ T cells sorted from an allogeneic mixed lymphocyte reaction. This clonotype originated in a human donor in good health; the cells came from an allogeneic mixed lymphocyte reaction. Some clones in this sample may be carry-over from other donors' samples. The J gene is TRBJ2-7, the V gene TRBV11-3; D may be TRBD2 (6 bases). In nucleotides, the CDR3 is TGTGCCAGCAGCTTGGGGGGAGCGGAGCAGTACTTC. Translation: CASSLGGAEQYF.